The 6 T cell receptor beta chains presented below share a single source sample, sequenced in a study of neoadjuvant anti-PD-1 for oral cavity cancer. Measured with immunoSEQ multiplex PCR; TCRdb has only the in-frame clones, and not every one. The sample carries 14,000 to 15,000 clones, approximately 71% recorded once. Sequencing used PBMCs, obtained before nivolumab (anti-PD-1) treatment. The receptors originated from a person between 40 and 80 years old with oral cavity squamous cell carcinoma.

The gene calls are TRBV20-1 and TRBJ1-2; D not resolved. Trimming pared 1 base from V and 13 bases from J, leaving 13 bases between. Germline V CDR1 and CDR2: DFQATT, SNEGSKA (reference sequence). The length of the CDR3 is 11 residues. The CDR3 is CSARGTLGSTF. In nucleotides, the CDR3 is TGCAGTGCTAGAGGGACTCTCGGGAGCACCTTC.

The CDR3 bases are TGTGCCAGCAGCTTATTTGGTTGGGAGGGTTCGCGAAAAGAGACCCAGTACTTC. Translating gives CASSLFGWEGSRKETQYF. The rearrangement joins TRBV7-3 to TRBJ2-5; 7 positions agree with TRBD2. With 2 bases clipped from V and 3 bases from J, the junction kept 15 bases outside the gene matches. CDR3 length: 18 residues. Germline CDR1 SGHTA, CDR2 FQGTGA.

In nucleotides, the CDR3 is TGTGCCAGCAGTGAAGCGTGGGGCTCCTACAATGAGCAGTTCTTC. Protein: CASSEAWGSYNEQFF. The chain combines TRBV6-1 with TRBJ2-1; no definite D call. The V end was cut by 0 bases, the J end by 0 bases, with 6 bases between. CDR1 MNHNS and CDR2 SASEGT come from the germline V gene. The CDR3 sequence is 15 residues long.

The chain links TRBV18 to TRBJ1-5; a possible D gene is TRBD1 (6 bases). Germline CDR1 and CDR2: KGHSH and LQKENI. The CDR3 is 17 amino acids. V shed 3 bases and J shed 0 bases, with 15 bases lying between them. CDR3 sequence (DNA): TGTGCCAGCTCACCGTGGGGAGGGGGTAATAGCAATCAGCCCCAGCATTTT. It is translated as CASSPWGGGNSNQPQHF.

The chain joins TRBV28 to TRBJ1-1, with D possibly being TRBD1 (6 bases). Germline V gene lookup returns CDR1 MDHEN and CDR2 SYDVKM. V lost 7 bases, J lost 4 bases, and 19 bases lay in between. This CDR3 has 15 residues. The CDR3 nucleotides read TGTGCCAGCACAGGGGCTGAGAAAATGGGCACTGAAGCTTTCTTT. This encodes CASTGAEKMGTEAFF.

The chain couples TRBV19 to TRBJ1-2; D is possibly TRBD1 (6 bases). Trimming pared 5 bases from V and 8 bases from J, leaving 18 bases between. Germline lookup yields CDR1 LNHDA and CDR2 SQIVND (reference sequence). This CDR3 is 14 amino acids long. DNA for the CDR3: TGTGCCAGTAGTCCCTCCCAGGGGCGTATCGGCTACACCTTC. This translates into CASSPSQGRIGYTF.